The source of this T cell receptor (beta chain) is a study of control samples from healthy donors and cancer patients (dated by TCRdb to 2019 to 2021). Details on this clone: Which antigen it targets is not known. No much larger clonotype is one base removed from it; base qualities were not supplied.

The library was generated by the immunoSEQ multiplex PCR assay. Imported from immuneACCESS, the table was reduced by TCRdb to in-frame sequences with V and J called. These copies leave out some clones; in studies compared against another copy, an unresolved V gene accounts for under half, and the cause of the remainder is not known. Here the sample has about 130,000 clones; about 88% occur a single time. Around 2% of the sample goes to the ten largest clones. Measured from the cysteine to the phenylalanine, the CDR3 is 12 residues long. Only the CDR3 portion is preserved as DNA: 36 bases, with reading frame beginning at the first base. Sequences SGHDN (CDR1) and FVKESK (CDR2) are obtained from the germline V gene. V loses 4 bases, J loses 5 bases, and the germline ends lie 6 bases apart.

Sequenced input: blood. In this chain, TRBV14 is recombined with TRBJ1-3; no D gene call is confident. The sequence came from a man between 18 and 29 years old in good health. The CDR3 here reads CASSRERNTIYF. Read as DNA, the sequence is TGTGCCAGCAGCCGGGAGAGAAACACCATATATTTT. Beyond the CDR3, the reference TRBV14 and TRBJ1-3 genes provide the residues; the full variable domain reads: EAGVTQFPSHSVIEKGQTVTLRCDPISGHDNLYWYRRVMGKEIKFLLHFVKESKQDESGMPNNRFLAERTGGTYSTLKVQPAELEDSGVYFCASSRERNTIYFGEGSWLTVV.